Sequencing of this TCR beta chain was carried out in a study of blood T cell repertoires in COVID-19 (dated by TCRdb to 2019 to 2021). For the wider study: Collaborator samples came from the United States, Italy and Spain and covered acute and convalescent phases of COVID-19. Where available, HLA class I and class II types were obtained from metadata supplied by the sample provider rather than from assay-based typing. The material from the prospective study consisted of cDNA or gDNA derived from T cells, B-cell-depleted T cells, or PBMCs. Deeply sampled blood TCRbeta repertoires from subjects exposed to, actively infected with, or recovered from COVID-19 were included in the dataset. Sample metadata almost always included a de-identified subject ID, COVID-19 status, age in years and sex. Samples came from the ongoing ImmuneRACE study (first 160 participants) plus 1,254 subjects from 6 global collaborators. A freely available public database, intended as a resource for researchers studying the immune response to SARS-CoV-2, is where the repertoires were released. What the authors observed across the whole study: How much clinical and demographic metadata was included differed by source and by participant, and the metadata was provided uncurated.

Participants in the prospective study were enrolled through a virtual design, were aged roughly 18 to 100 years, and lived in 20 to 30 United States geographic areas. In the prospective study, cohorts were assigned on the basis of participant-reported clinical history obtained from a screening survey and a study questionnaire. Recovered participants in ImmuneRACE Cohort 3 were defined as having two consecutive negative NP/OP PCR tests, clearance from a healthcare professional, or resolution of symptoms. Each participant in the prospective study had whole blood, serum and a nasopharyngeal or oropharyngeal swab collected by mobile phlebotomists. Additional blood draws and questionnaires over an approximately two-month period could optionally be provided by prospective study participants. Prospective study blood samples were shipped either frozen or at room temperature before DNA extraction. Reading the germline V gene gives CDR1 SQVTM and CDR2 ANQGSEA. Including cysteine and phenylalanine, the CDR3 has 11 amino acids. CDR3 DNA is the only sequence kept; it has 33 bases, read in frame from the first base. V is reduced by 3 bases and J by 8 bases, leaving a spacing of 8 bases between them.

TCRbeta CDR3 regions were amplified from genomic DNA using the immunoSEQ Assay, a bias-controlled multiplex PCR. In the source study's methods: Nucleated cell counts per sample were estimated from amplification of reference gene primers within the assay. To quantify the absolute abundance of each unique TCRbeta CDR3 rearrangement, sequence reads were collapsed and filtered. For each sample, productive Simpson clonality was calculated as the square root of Simpson's diversity index over productive rearrangements. TCRdb's version of the immuneACCESS table is confined to in-frame rearrangements and falls short of the full clone set. An unresolved V gene accounts for under half of the shortfall where checked; the remainder is of unknown origin. V and J calls and clone size are those listed in that table; D and trimming were worked out from the DNA. The sample table records over 120,000 clones; about 80% of these occur just once. 9.2% of the sample belongs to the ten largest clones.

In the case of this clone: It lacks a known antigen. No much larger clonotype is one base removed from it; base qualities were not supplied.

The specimen was PBMCs or T cells enriched from blood (not recorded which). The chain couples TRBV29-1 to TRBJ2-1, and the D gene may be TRBD2, 6 bases matching. The receptor comes from a man between 50 and 59 years old who had recovered from COVID-19. For the CDR3, the sequence is CSVDSGDEQFF. The DNA sequence follows: TGCAGCGTTGATAGCGGCGATGAGCAGTTCTTC.